The 21 T cell receptor beta chains below were found in one sample sequenced in a study of beta chain features in type 1 diabetes. Expressed TCRB transcripts were sequenced because the entire RNA isolate underwent reverse transcription. The method was immunoSEQ multiplex PCR; TCRdb's version includes in-frame clones alone and lacks a portion of them. The sample carries 970,000 or so clones, 15% to 20% recorded once. Sequenced input: naive CD4+ T cells from blood. The receptors were sampled from a woman aged 18-30 years in good health.

This clone came up a few times. This rearrangement joins TRBV10-3 to TRBJ2-2, with D hard to call. The V gene's germline CDR1 is ENHRY and CDR2 SYGVKD. V lost 5 bases and J lost 3, with 10 bases in between. CDR3 size: 14 residues. The CDR3 here is CAISLQSDTGELFF. The DNA of the CDR3 is TGTGCCATCAGTCTCCAGAGTGACACCGGGGAGCTGTTTTTT.

This clone was seen only a few times. The gene calls are TRBV5-4 and TRBJ2-1, with 12 bases that match TRBD1. The CDR3 has 16 amino acids. J was trimmed by 15 bases and V by 0 bases; bases with no gene match: 13. CDR1 and CDR2 from the germline V gene are SGHNT and YYREEE (reference sequence). The CDR3 spells CASSLGGDRGRTKLFF. The CDR3 DNA sequence: TGTGCCAGCAGCTTGGGAGGGGACAGGGGGCGCACTAAGTTGTTCTTC.

This clone was found a few times. The chain is built from TRBV18 and TRBJ2-1, with TRBD2 identical over 8 bases. The CDR3 extends over 16 amino acids. Germline values: CDR1 KGHSH, CDR2 LQKENI. The V gene end was trimmed by 3 bases and the J gene end by 6 bases; junction bases not matched to a gene: 10. The chain's CDR3 is CASSPITSGIPNEQFF. CDR3 nucleotide sequence: TGTGCCAGCTCACCGATTACTAGCGGTATTCCCAATGAGCAGTTCTTC.

The chain is built from TRBV15 and TRBJ1-5; a weak D match, TRBD1 (6 bases). Trimming left V 1 base short and J 0 bases short, with 10 bases between. CDR1 LNHNV and CDR2 YYDKDF come from the germline V gene (reference sequence). The CDR3 length is 16 residues. CDR3 region: CATSRGGQNSNQPQHF. CDR3 DNA: TGTGCCACCAGCAGAGGGGGGCAAAATAGCAATCAGCCCCAGCATTTT.

Comment on this clone: This sample also contains other DNA sequences that code for the same CDR3. The chain uses TRBV7-2 and TRBJ2-7; no clear D gene. The V end was cut by 5 bases, the J end by 3 bases, with 5 bases between. This CDR3 has 11 residues. CDR1 SGHTA and CDR2 FQGNSA come from the germline V gene. CDR3 amino acids: CASSPNYEQYF. CDR3 sequence (DNA): TGTGCCAGCAGCCCTAACTACGAGCAGTACTTC.

Points on this clone: The sample holds other DNA sequences that translate to the same CDR3. This chain links TRBV20-1 with TRBJ2-5, with D unresolved. V dropped 3 bases and J dropped 1 base, with 3 bases sitting between them. CDR1 is DFQATT and CDR2 is SNEGSKA in the germline V gene (reference sequence). The CDR3 runs to 11 residues. The CDR3 DNA follows: TGCAGTGCTAGCATCCAAGAGACCCAGTACTTC. Translating it yields CSASIQETQYF.

The gene calls are TRBV6-5 and TRBJ1-2; 11 nucleotides match TRBD1. Germline V lookup: CDR1 MNHEY, CDR2 SVGAGI. The CDR3 length is 16 residues. Germline trimming cut 1 base from V and 4 bases from J; bases unmatched to any gene: 5. DNA of the CDR3: TGTGCCAGCAGTTACTTAGGGACAGGGGGGCCCTATGGCTACACCTTC. Amino acids: CASSYLGTGGPYGYTF.

The J gene is TRBJ2-7, the V gene TRBV27; 12 bases are a match to TRBD2. Germline CDR1 MNHEY, CDR2 SMNVEV (reference sequence). This CDR3 comprises 16 residues. With V trimmed by 5 bases and J by 9 bases, 14 bases remained unmatched. The CDR3 loop is CASSPTGASGRARQYF. CDR3 nucleotides: TGTGCCAGCAGTCCGACTGGGGCTAGCGGGAGGGCTAGGCAGTACTTC.

A few counts support this clone. The chain couples TRBV6-5 to TRBJ2-2; 8 bases map to TRBD1. Germline V gene data show CDR1 as MNHEY and CDR2 as SVGAGI. V trimming: 6 bases; J trimming: 5 bases; junction bases outside the gene matches: 2. The CDR3 loop spans 13 amino acids. CDR3 sequence reads: CASSRGRTGELFF. In DNA, the CDR3 is TGTGCCAGCAGCAGGGGGCGAACCGGGGAGCTGTTTTTT.

The chain joins TRBV2 to TRBJ2-7, with TRBD1 identical over 10 bases. The CDR3 covers 15 residues. Germline V gene data show CDR1 as SNHLY and CDR2 as FYNNEI. Unmatched junction bases numbered 10, after V lost 6 bases and J lost 5 bases. As DNA, the CDR3 is TGTGCCAGCAGAATGACAGGGGGCGCTGGGAACGAGCAGTACTTC. Protein product: CASRMTGGAGNEQYF. Based on the CDR3 plus reference TRBV2 and TRBJ2-7, the full variable domain is EPEVTQTPSHQVTQMGQEVILRCVPISNHLYFYWYRQILGQKVEFLVSFYNNEISEKSEIFDDQFSVERPDGSNFTLKIRSTKLEDSAMYFCASRMTGGAGNEQYFGPGTRLTVT.

The chain combines TRBV6-5 with TRBJ1-6, with 8 bases identical to TRBD1. The J segment lost 5 bases and the V segment lost 7 bases, leaving 7 bases of the junction unmatched. Germline V gene sequence: CDR1 MNHEY, CDR2 SVGAGI. The CDR3 has 15 residues. CDR3 DNA sequence: TGTGCCAGCACTCGGACAGGGATAAATAATTCACCCCTCCACTTT. This encodes CASTRTGINNSPLHF.

This clone occurred a few times. The chain uses TRBV6-6 and TRBJ1-5, with TRBD1 identical over 7 bases. The junction had 3 bases not matched to a gene; V was cut back by 0 bases and J by 4 bases. The CDR3 loop spans 15 amino acids. From germline, CDR1 is MNHNY and CDR2 SVGAGI (reference sequence). The CDR3 region is CASSYSGQKNQPQHF. As DNA, the CDR3 is TGTGCCAGCAGTTACTCGGGACAGAAGAATCAGCCCCAGCATTTT.

This clone turned up a few times. This chain links TRBV14 with TRBJ2-1, with D possibly being TRBD2 (5 bases). The CDR3 consists of 16 residues. V dropped 0 bases and J dropped 7 bases, with 16 bases sitting between them. CDR1 is SGHDN and CDR2 is FVKESK in the germline V gene. In DNA form, the CDR3 reads TGTGCCAGCAGCCAAGAGCTAAGGCCAAAGCGGAATGAGCAGTTCTTC. The encoded protein is CASSQELRPKRNEQFF.

The chain employs TRBV7-8 and TRBJ2-1, with TRBD2 identical over 12 bases. V trimming: 4 bases; J trimming: 0 bases; junction bases outside the gene matches: 13. Germline V gene data show CDR1 as SGHVS and CDR2 as FQNEAQ. The CDR3 sequence is 20 residues long. CDR3 nucleotides: TGTGCCAGCAGCTACCCACTGCTAGCGGGAGGGCCGAGCTCCTACAATGAGCAGTTCTTC. Translated, it gives CASSYPLLAGGPSSYNEQFF.

This clone turned up a few times. One junction end disagrees with the germline gene, perhaps due to a read error. V usage is TRBV7-7 and J usage is TRBJ2-2; D ambiguous. CDR3 length: 16 amino acids. Germline assignment: CDR1 SSHAT and CDR2 FNYEAQ (reference sequence). The CDR3 spells CASSRRLGQETGELFF. The CDR3, as DNA: TGTGCTAGCAGCCGGCGCCTCGGGCAGGAAACCGGGGAGCTGTTTTTT.

The chain couples TRBV7-9 to TRBJ2-1, with unresolved D. The V end lost 2 bases, the J end lost 10 bases, and 15 bases lay between the germline ends. CDR1 SEHNR and CDR2 FQNEAQ come from the germline V gene (reference sequence). The CDR3 totals 14 residues. The CDR3 spells CASSLISRLGEQFF. Here the CDR3 DNA reads TGTGCCAGCAGCTTAATATCCCGGCTTGGGGAGCAGTTCTTC.

This clone has only a few counts. The rearrangement uses TRBV25-1 and TRBJ1-1; D not certain. Germline CDR1 MGHDK, CDR2 SYGVNS. V lost 4 bases and J 8 bases, leaving 20 bases between the germline ends. The CDR3 has 15 amino acids. Written as DNA, the CDR3 is TGTGCCAGCAGTGCTGCAGGCGCCTTCGCCACAGAAGCTTTCTTT. This sequence encodes CASSAAGAFATEAFF.

The chain joins TRBV5-6 to TRBJ2-3; 9 positions match TRBD2. After removal of 1 base from V and 5 bases from J, the junction contained 11 bases not matched to a gene. This CDR3 comprises 17 residues. In germline, CDR1 is SGHDT, CDR2 YYEEEE. CDR3 region: CASSLIGGRARGDTQYF. The CDR3 DNA reads as TGTGCCAGCAGCTTGATTGGCGGGAGGGCCCGGGGAGATACGCAGTATTTT.

This clone was counted between two and nine times. V gene TRBV27 combines with J gene TRBJ1-2; the match to TRBD1 covers 9 bases. The CDR3 sequence is 14 residues long. Per germline, CDR1 MNHEY and CDR2 SMNVEV (reference sequence). V trimming: 8 bases; J trimming: 2 bases; junction bases outside the gene matches: 6. The CDR3 spells CASAGQGPNYGYTF. The CDR3 bases are TGTGCCAGCGCCGGACAGGGGCCAAACTATGGCTACACCTTC.

This rearrangement joins TRBV28 to TRBJ2-1; TRBD2 might be the D (6 bases). Germline assignment: CDR1 MDHEN and CDR2 SYDVKM. This CDR3 spans 12 amino acids. Trimming removed 4 bases at V and 9 bases at J, with 10 bases between. CDR3 nucleotides: TGTGCCAGCAGTTCGACTAGGCTTGAGCAGTTCTTC. Translation: CASSSTRLEQFF.

On this clone itself: Other DNA sequences in the sample encode the same CDR3. The chain links TRBV18 to TRBJ2-1; 12 bases fit TRBD2. The CDR3 is 15 amino acids. Looked up from germline, CDR1 is KGHSH and CDR2 is LQKENI. V gave up 3 bases and J gave up 3 bases; unmatched junction bases: 0. The CDR3 sequence is CASSPGLAGYNEQFF. CDR3 DNA sequence: TGTGCCAGCTCACCGGGACTAGCGGGCTACAATGAGCAGTTCTTC.